The 8 T cell receptor beta chains listed next were all sequenced from one sample in a study of blood T cell repertoires in COVID-19. Profiling relied on immunoSEQ multiplex PCR, and the TCRdb table lists in-frame clones only, not all of them. The sample lists roughly 190,000 clones, about 88% occurring once. The sample comprised peripheral blood. The origin of the receptors is a middle-aged woman who had recovered from COVID-19.

The chain is built from TRBV28 and TRBJ1-1; D is undetermined. Germline V CDR1 and CDR2: MDHEN, SYDVKM. The CDR3 contains 12 residues. Trimming stripped 10 bases from V and 2 bases from J, with 11 bases between. CDR3 nucleotide sequence: TGTGCCACTTCGTATAGAAACACTGAAGCTTTCTTT. This translates into CATSYRNTEAFF. Together with reference TRBV28 and TRBJ1-1, the CDR3 gives the full variable domain: DVKVTQSSRYLVKRTGEKVFLECVQDMDHENMFWYRQDPGLGLRLIYFSYDVKMKEKGDIPEGYSVSREKKERFSLILESASTNQTSMYLCATSYRNTEAFFGQGTRLTVV.

In the case of this clone: Distinct nucleotide sequences in the sample also encode this CDR3. The chain joins TRBV19 to TRBJ2-5, with D uncertain. Trimming took off 1 base at V and 1 base at J, with 4 bases between the two ends. From germline, CDR1 is LNHDA and CDR2 SQIVND (reference sequence). The CDR3 runs 13 residues. This CDR3 is CASSIGLQETQYF. DNA for the CDR3: TGTGCCAGTAGTATAGGTCTCCAAGAGACCCAGTACTTC.

The table lists this clone with a count of one. Sequence at one end of the junction differs from germline and may be a read error. V usage is TRBV12-3 or TRBV12-4 and J usage is TRBJ1-3, with TRBD1 matching over 7 bases. This CDR3 region has 11 residues. CDR3: CASSPSGTAHF. The CDR3 region has the DNA TGTGCCAGCAGTCCCTCAGGGACAGCACATTTT.

The chain links TRBV13 to TRBJ2-2; possible D gene TRBD2, 6 bases. V lost 5 bases and J lost 0, with 13 bases in between. The V gene's germline CDR1 is PRHDT and CDR2 FYEKMQ (reference sequence). The CDR3 is 16 amino acids. CDR3 residues: CASSPLAGSNTGELFF. The CDR3 bases are TGTGCCAGCAGCCCTCTCGCGGGGTCGAACACCGGGGAGCTGTTTTTT.

The gene calls are TRBV5-1 and TRBJ2-7; the match to TRBD1 covers 10 bases. This CDR3 is built from 16 residues. Germline V lookup: CDR1 SGHRS, CDR2 YFSETQ. Trimming removed 2 bases from V and 3 bases from J; junction bases left unmatched: 8. For the CDR3, the DNA is TGCGCCAGCAGCTTCCCGGACAGGGGGATGGACTACGAGCAGTACTTC. It codes for CASSFPDRGMDYEQYF.

This clone was counted a few times. The chain recombines TRBV3-1 (or the pseudogene TRBV3-2) with TRBJ1-4; no firm D call. Trimming took off 6 bases at V and 8 bases at J, with 16 bases between the two ends. Germline CDR1 is LGHDT and CDR2 is YNNKEL (reference sequence). CDR3 length equals 14 residues. The CDR3 spells CASSSAGYDEKLFF. The CDR3 nucleotides are TGTGCCAGCAGTTCCGCGGGGTATGACGAAAAACTGTTTTTT.

This chain joins TRBV25-1 and TRBJ2-7; D perhaps matches TRBD2 (6 bases). V lost 4 bases and J lost 3, with 7 bases in between. CDR1 MGHDK and CDR2 SYGVNS come from the germline V gene. This CDR3 region has 12 residues. In DNA form, the CDR3 reads TGTGCCAGCAGTGTTAGCGGCTACGAGCAGTACTTC. Its protein is CASSVSGYEQYF.

The chain uses TRBV4-2 and TRBJ2-7; TRBD2 is a possible D gene (5 bases). V lost 0 bases, J lost 6 bases, and 12 bases lay in between. The CDR3 covers 14 residues. CDR1 is LGHNA and CDR2 is YNFKEQ in the germline V gene. The CDR3 is CASSQELLASEQYF. DNA for the CDR3: TGTGCCAGCAGCCAAGAATTGCTAGCTAGCGAGCAGTACTTC.